A single sample is the source of the 21 T cell receptor beta chains below, sequenced in a study of tumor-infiltrating lymphocytes in primary liver carcinoma. Unsorted whole blood yielded the blood RNA, and germline DNA was also extracted. A constant-region primer primed TCR beta cDNA synthesis from 500 to 550 ng of total RNA. Slightly modified ARM-PCR with three nested multiplex PCR rounds yielded TCR beta libraries. PCR rounds one and two used TRBV1-TRBV30 forward primers with a C-beta reverse primer for around 10 cycles each. TCRdb passed the multiplex PCR reads through MiXCR, listing each CDR3 protein once. This sample has about 310,000 distinct CDR3 sequences, with nearly 60% found just once. The specimen sequenced was peripheral blood. The receptor set was obtained from a woman aged 25-40 years with primary liver carcinoma and hepatitis B virus infection.

V gene TRBV7-8 combines with J gene TRBJ2-5; TRBD2 might be the D (5 bases). The germline CDR1 and CDR2 sequences are SGHVS and FQNEAQ. V lost 1 base to trimming and J lost 7 bases, with 7 bases between them. The CDR3 is 12 residues long. CDR3 in amino acids: CASSLEAGTQYF. Written as DNA, the CDR3 is TGTGCCAGCAGCTTAGAGGCGGGGACCCAGTACTTC.

Worth noting for this clonotype: One junction end disagrees with the germline gene, perhaps due to a read error. The V and J genes are TRBV11-2 and TRBJ2-7; tentatively, D is TRBD2 (6 bases). Germline CDR1 SGHAT, CDR2 FQNNGV. This CDR3 contains 13 residues. The CDR3 is CASSSPGVSEQYF. CDR3 nucleotide sequence: TGTGCCAGCAGCTCCCCGGGAGTAAGCGAGCAATACTTC.

With respect to this clonotype: A much larger clonotype is one base distant, so this may be a read error. The chain employs TRBV4-1 and TRBJ1-2, with a weak D call TRBD1 (5 bases). CDR3 size: 14 residues. In germline, CDR1 is MGHRA, CDR2 YSYEKL. CDR3 region: CARSPLDSYYGYTF. The CDR3 region has the DNA TGCGCCAGGAGCCCCCTTGACAGCTACTATGGCTACACCTTC.

In the case of this clonotype: Relative to the germline gene, one junction end is altered; a read error may explain this. The rearrangement uses TRBV6-5 and TRBJ1-1; unclear D gene. Germline CDR1 is MNHEY and CDR2 is SVGAGI. This CDR3 region has 17 residues. CDR3 bases: TGTTCCAGCAGTTACCTTACAGCCGCGGGGTTGTCCACTGAAGCTTTCTTT. Its protein product is CSSSYLTAAGLSTEAFF.

As to this clonotype: A much larger clone sits a single nucleotide away, making a read error possible. The chain links TRBV6-5 to TRBJ1-2, with D uncertain. The length of the CDR3 is 13 residues. Germline lookup yields CDR1 MNHEY and CDR2 SVGAGI. CDR3 loop: CARSYGGLYGYTF. The CDR3 bases are TGTGCCAGGAGTTATGGCGGACTCTATGGCTACACCTTC.

The V gene is TRBV28, the J gene TRBJ2-1; the D call may be TRBD1 or TRBD2 (6 bases each). The germline CDR1 and CDR2 sequences are MDHEN and SYDVKM. The CDR3 runs 17 residues. Deletions cut 10 bases from V and 0 bases from J, with 22 bases between. The CDR3 nucleotides are TGTGCCACCATCAAAATGGGGGGCGGCAGCTCCTACAATGAGCAGTTCTTC. It is translated as CATIKMGGGSSYNEQFF.

V usage is TRBV7-9 and J usage is TRBJ2-3; D is undetermined. Per germline, CDR1 SEHNR and CDR2 FQNEAQ (reference sequence). The CDR3 is 10 residues long. Deletions cut 7 bases from V and 8 bases from J, with 7 bases between. The CDR3 sequence: CASTASTQYF. The CDR3 DNA follows: TGTGCCAGCACAGCGTCTACGCAGTATTTT.

At least ten counts were recorded for this clonotype. CDR3 DNA sequence: TGCAGCGCCCAAGGGGATGGCAATCAGCCCCAGCATTTT. It yields the protein CSAQGDGNQPQHF. The chain couples TRBV29-1 to TRBJ1-5, with D perhaps TRBD1 (5 bases). Looked up from germline, CDR1 is SQVTM and CDR2 is ANQGSEA. V was pared by 7 bases and J by 2 bases, with 12 bases between. This CDR3 region has 13 residues.

Turning to this clonotype: One junction end disagrees with the germline gene, perhaps due to a read error. This chain uses TRBV10-3 with TRBJ2-7; D remains unclear. CDR1 is ENHRY, CDR2 SYGVKD, per germline. This CDR3 region has 14 residues. This CDR3 reads CAISDPDRDYEQCF. The DNA of the CDR3 is TGTGCCATCAGTGACCCCGACCGAGATTACGAGCAGTGCTTC.

This clonotype was observed at least ten times. This rearrangement joins TRBV6-2 or TRBV6-3 to TRBJ2-7; 8 bases match TRBD1. This CDR3 region has 17 residues. Germline V CDR1 and CDR2: MNHEY, SVGEGT. J lost 6 bases, V lost 2 bases, and 15 bases had no gene match. CDR3 amino acids: CASSYGQGSGLRGEQYF. In DNA, the CDR3 is TGTGCCAGCAGTTACGGACAGGGTTCCGGGTTGCGGGGCGAGCAGTACTTC.

This clonotype was observed a handful of times. The chain is built from TRBV6-1 and TRBJ1-5; D possibly corresponds to TRBD1 (6 bases). Germline lookup yields CDR1 MNHNS and CDR2 SASEGT. Trimming cost V 10 bases and J 7 bases, with 23 bases left between them. The CDR3 has 15 residues. The CDR3 DNA reads as TGTGCCACCTGGGGGCTGGCCGGAAAGAGGCAGCCCCAGCATTTT. Amino acid sequence: CATWGLAGKRQPQHF.

Regarding this clonotype: An end of the junction differs from the germline gene, which may be a read error. The genes are TRBV4-1 and TRBJ2-1, with 9 nucleotides matching TRBD1. Germline loops: CDR1 MGHRA, CDR2 YSYEKL. CDR3 size: 15 residues. The CDR3 region has the DNA TGCGCCGGCAGCCAAGGGACAGGGCCCTACAATGAACAGTTCTTC. Amino acids: CAGSQGTGPYNEQFF.

About this clonotype: A much larger clonotype is one base distant, so this may be a read error. The chain carries TRBV7-8 and TRBJ2-3, with unresolved D. V lost 5 bases, J lost 4 bases, and 16 bases lay in between. Germline CDR1 and CDR2: SGHVS and FQNEAQ. The CDR3 is 15 amino acids. This CDR3 is CASSKSRSWADTQYF. CDR3 coding DNA: TGTGCCAGCAGCAAGAGCAGGAGTTGGGCAGATACGCAGTATTTT.

As for this clonotype: A junction boundary mismatches the germline segment, possibly from a read error. The gene calls are TRBV4-2 and TRBJ2-2, with TRBD2 identical over 7 bases. This CDR3 is built from 16 residues. Germline values: CDR1 LGHNA, CDR2 YNFKEQ. DNA for the CDR3: TGTGCCAGCAGTCAAGAATTTGTTAGCGGGTGCGGGGAGCTGTTTTTT. Its translation is CASSQEFVSGCGELFF.

Worth noting for this clonotype: This may be a read error, as it is one base from a much larger clone. The chain is built from TRBV6-5 and TRBJ2-7; D possibly corresponds to TRBD1 (5 bases). CDR1 is MNHEY and CDR2 is SVGAGI in the germline V gene. The CDR3 runs to 13 residues. The CDR3 sequence: CASSLTASTERYF. The CDR3 region has the DNA TGTGCCAGCAGCCTCACCGCCTCGACAGAGCGGTACTTC.

Of note for this clonotype: Germline and junction disagree at one end, which may indicate a read error. The chain recombines TRBV4-1 with TRBJ2-2; 7 nucleotides align to TRBD2. This CDR3 spans 18 amino acids. The germline V gene encodes CDR1 MGHRA and CDR2 YSYEKL. CDR3 nucleotides: TGCACCAGCAGCCAAGATCGTGGTATTCAGCGGGATCCCGGGGAGCTATTTTTT. This codes for CTSSQDRGIQRDPGELFF.

This clonotype has a count of ten or more. The chain carries TRBV11-3 and TRBJ2-1; no firm D call. V shed 5 bases and J shed 3 bases, with 8 bases lying between them. This CDR3 is 13 amino acids long. CDR1 is SGHNT, CDR2 YENEEA, per germline. CDR3 sequence (DNA): TGTGCCAGCAGCCCGTCTAGCTACAATGAGCAGTTCTTC. It codes for CASSPSSYNEQFF.

A remark on this clonotype: A much larger clone differs from this one at a single base, so this may be a read error. The rearrangement joins TRBV4-2 to TRBJ2-3; 7 nucleotides match TRBD1. The CDR3 covers 15 residues. Germline V lookup: CDR1 LGHNA, CDR2 YNFKEQ. The CDR3 protein is CASSQAAGGADTHYF. Here the CDR3 DNA reads TGTGCCAGCAGCCAAGCGGCAGGGGGAGCAGATACGCACTATTTT.

The chain recombines TRBV5-1 with TRBJ2-7; D remains unclear. CDR1 is SGHRS and CDR2 is YFSETQ in the germline V gene. CDR3 size: 13 residues. Trimming stripped 1 base from V and 0 bases from J, with 5 bases between. CDR3 region: CASSLKFSYEQYF. In DNA, the CDR3 is TGCGCCAGCAGCTTGAAATTCTCCTACGAGCAGTACTTC.

As concerns this clonotype: Given a much more abundant clone one base away, this may be a read error. The chain recombines TRBV4-1 with TRBJ2-7; possibly TRBD1 for D (5 bases). The CDR3 consists of 14 residues. The germline gives CDR1 MGHRA, CDR2 YSYEKL. The DNA of the CDR3 is TGCGCCGGCAGCCAAGATTTGGGCAGGGCCGAGCAGTACTTC. Translation gives CAGSQDLGRAEQYF.

This clonotype was seen more than once but under ten times. CDR3 DNA: TGTGCCAGTTCCCAAGACCACCTCGGGGAGACCCAGTACTTC. Protein product: CASSQDHLGETQYF. V is TRBV5-6 and J is TRBJ2-5; D is ambiguous. The CDR3 covers 14 residues. The V gene's germline CDR1 is SGHDT and CDR2 YYEEEE. The V gene lost 8 bases and the J gene lost 5 bases, with 19 bases spanning the gap.